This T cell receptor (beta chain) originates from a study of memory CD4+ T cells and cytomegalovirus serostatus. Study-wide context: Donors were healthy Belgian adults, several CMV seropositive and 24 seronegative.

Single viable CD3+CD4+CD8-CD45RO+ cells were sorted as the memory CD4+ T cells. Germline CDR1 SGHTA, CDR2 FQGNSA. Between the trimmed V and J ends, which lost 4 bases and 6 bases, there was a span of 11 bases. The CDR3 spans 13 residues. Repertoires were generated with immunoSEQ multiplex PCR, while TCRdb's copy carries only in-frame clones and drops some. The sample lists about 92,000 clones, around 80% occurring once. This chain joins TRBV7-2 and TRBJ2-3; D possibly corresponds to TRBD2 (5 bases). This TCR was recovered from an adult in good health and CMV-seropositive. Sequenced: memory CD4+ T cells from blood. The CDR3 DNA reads TGTGCCAGCAGCTCCTCTAGCTACGATACGCAGTATTTT. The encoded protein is CASSSSSYDTQYF.